The 4 T cell receptor beta chains below come from one sample, sequenced in a study of long-term antiretroviral therapy in people with HIV. immunoSEQ v3.0 was run at survey level. Libraries were prepared by immunoSEQ multiplex PCR; TCRdb keeps only in-frame clonotypes and omits some of them. The top ten clones hold around 3.3% of a sample with 25,000 to 30,000 clones, over 85% of them seen once. The sample here was unsorted PBMCs, taken 1.8 years after starting antiretroviral therapy. These receptors were taken from a woman under 30 with HIV.

The chain uses TRBV6-1 and TRBJ2-7, with a possible D match to TRBD1 (6 bases). The V gene's germline CDR1 is MNHNS and CDR2 SASEGT. Trimming pared 4 bases from V and 13 bases from J, leaving 26 bases between. The CDR3 totals 15 residues. The CDR3 nucleotides read TGTGCCAGCAGTGTTTTTTCCGCCCGGGACACTTCGGGCTACTTC. This gives the protein CASSVFSARDTSGYF.

The chain uses TRBV6-6 and TRBJ1-5; no clear D. The CDR3 has 14 residues. V gave up 5 bases and J gave up 2 bases, with 10 bases separating them. The germline V gene has CDR1 MNHNY and CDR2 SVGAGI (reference sequence). The CDR3 sequence: CASSAIRGNQPQHF. In DNA form, the CDR3 reads TGTGCCAGCAGTGCCATTAGGGGCAATCAGCCCCAGCATTTT.

The chain links TRBV5-4 to TRBJ2-3; D gene ambiguous. CDR3 length: 13 amino acids. The V gene's germline CDR1 is SGHNT and CDR2 YYREEE (reference sequence). The V end lost 4 bases, the J end lost 0 bases, and 6 bases lay between the germline ends. CDR3 amino acids: CASSPASTDTQYF. The DNA of the CDR3 is TGTGCCAGCAGCCCCGCTAGCACAGATACGCAGTATTTT.

The rearrangement uses TRBV6-6 and TRBJ1-5; no definite D call. There are 13 residues in the CDR3. Germline CDR1 reads MNHNY; CDR2 reads SVGAGI (reference sequence). With 7 bases removed from V and 0 bases from J, the gap between germline ends came to 7 bases. CDR3 in amino acids: CASKEDSNQPQHF. In DNA form, the CDR3 reads TGTGCCAGCAAGGAAGATAGCAATCAGCCCCAGCATTTT.